This T cell receptor (beta chain) was captured in a study of T cell clonality in common variable immunodeficiency (dated by TCRdb to about 2015). CVID samples and control samples contributed equivalent amounts of genomic DNA as sequencing input. For every sample, a 60 bp segment covering the rearranged TCRbeta CDR3 region was amplified and then sequenced. The immunoSEQ assay, a bias-corrected multiplex PCR combined with high-throughput sequencing, was used to amplify TCRbeta. Turning to the authors' computational methods: Every unique nucleotide sequence was considered a clone and was annotated with V, D and J genes, copy number and frequency. Sequences were labeled productive if in frame, and non-productive if out of frame or containing stop codons. Clonality was calculated from Shannon's entropy as previously described. The predicted amino acid sequences of productive clones were used to derive mean CDR3 Kyte-Doolittle hydropathy. Hierarchical clustering of scaled V gene usage was performed with the R hclust function using Manhattan distance and complete linkage. Sharing of clones by CDR3 amino acid sequence was evaluated through resampling of 12 repertoires per group over 100 rounds. The repertoires were searched for 65 to 85 published EBV-specific TCRbeta sequences and roughly 250 published CMV-specific TCRbeta sequences. A couple of CVID samples yielding fewer than 10,000 sequences were excluded from analysis, leaving fewer than 50 CVID repertoires. TCRdb retrieved this table from immuneACCESS and kept in-frame rearrangements only. Not all clones are present; in checked studies, unresolved V genes account for under half, and no reason is known for the remainder. V, J and clone size reflect that table, while D and trimming were determined from the DNA. The sample counts some 13,000 clones, each observed more than once. Clones ranked in the top ten supply approximately 7% of the sample.

Details on this clone: The clone's antigen remains unknown. The read terminates 3 residues before the CDR3 end, so the remaining end is supplied by the germline J gene.

The CDR3, from cysteine to phenylalanine, totals 15 residues. The DNA shown is the part of the CDR3 that was read: 36 bases, in frame from base 1. The germline V gene sets CDR1 to SGHTA and CDR2 to FQGNSA. Compared with germline, V lacks 3 bases and J lacks 3 bases; bases without a gene match: 1. CVID was diagnosed by standard criteria: serum IgG, IgA and/or IgM reduced below normal range, plus specific antibody deficiency. There were around 45 subjects in the CVID group (29 male and some 15 female), ranging in age from about 9 to 65 years, with a mean age of roughly 40. Both CVID patients and healthy controls were predominantly of Caucasian heritage. Replacement immunoglobulin therapy had been administered to all CVID subjects for at least one year at the time of study participation. No CVID subject was ill or taking immunomodulatory or immunosuppressive medication when blood was collected. From each donor, about 5 to 8.5 ml of heparinized peripheral whole blood was collected. Genomic DNA from adults with common variable immune deficiency (CVID) and from healthy adult controls was used for sequencing of TCRbeta CDR3 repertoires. Diluted blood was density-centrifuged over Hypaque 1077 or Ficoll-Paque to isolate peripheral blood mononuclear cells. Genomic DNA was obtained from unsorted mononuclear cells using either Qiagen column purification or a centrifugation-based method.

Broader findings and caveats from the paper: Although equal DNA input was used, an average of about 75,000 unique sequences per sample was obtained for controls, compared with some 30,000 for CVID samples. CVID TCRbeta sequences were reported to have fewer deletions and N-nucleotide insertions and to lack highly modified clones with 13 or more V deletions. According to the authors, figuring out what caused the increased clonality in CVID would require sequencing the repertoires of T cell subpopulations. Fewer TCRbeta clones were shared among CVID subjects than among healthy controls (p < 0.0001). Increased TCRbeta clonality was found in CVID subjects compared with healthy controls (t-test p = 0.018), with the increase being most characteristic of about a third of subjects. Patient heterogeneity within the CVID cohort put limits on correlating repertoire features with clinical complications.

The sample taken for sequencing was peripheral blood mononuclear cells. The chain is made from TRBV7-2 and TRBJ2-5; TRBD2 aligns with 13 central bases. This sequence was found in a human donor with common variable immunodeficiency. The CDR3 reads as follows: CASSFGLAGEETQYF. The sequenced CDR3 bases are TGTGCCAGCAGCTTTGGACTAGCGGGGGAAGAGACC.